The 9 T cell receptor beta chains presented below share a single source sample, sequenced in a study of beta chain features in type 1 diabetes. The investigators reverse transcribed all of the isolated RNA, so they sequenced expressed TCRB transcripts. Sequenced by immunoSEQ multiplex PCR; TCRdb stores in-frame clones only, minus some. The sample has hundreds of thousands of clones; about 70% are singletons. Source material: naive CD4+ T cells from blood. These receptors originate from a man aged 25 to 40 in good health.

This clone was seen a few times. Other DNA sequences within the sample encode an identical CDR3. The chain carries TRBV7-2 and TRBJ2-5; D is unclear. This CDR3 has 11 amino acids. V lost 4 bases and J 2 bases, leaving 2 bases between the germline ends. The germline V gene encodes CDR1 SGHTA and CDR2 FQGNSA. The CDR3 DNA is TGTGCCAGCAGCTCACAAGAGACCCAGTACTTC. Its protein is CASSSQETQYF. The whole variable domain, remainder taken from reference TRBV7-2 and TRBJ2-5, is GAGVSQSPSNKVTEKGKDVELRCDPISGHTALYWYRQSLGQGLEFLIYFQGNSAPDKSGLPSDRFSAERTGGSVSTLTIQRTQQEDSAVYLCASSSQETQYFGPGTRLLVL.

About this clone: Germline is not matched at one junction end, which may reflect a read error. V usage is TRBV4-1 and J usage is TRBJ1-1, with 9 positions matching TRBD1. The CDR3 totals 13 residues. Germline CDR1 and CDR2: MGHRA and YSYEKL. The chain's CDR3 is CASSRPGTGMGTF. CDR3 coding DNA: TGCGCCAGCAGCCGGCCCGGGACAGGGATGGGGACTTTT.

This chain joins TRBV30 and TRBJ1-1, with TRBD1 as a possible D gene (6 bases). V was pared by 3 bases and J by 0 bases, with 11 bases between. Germline V CDR1 and CDR2: GTSNPN, SVGIG (reference sequence). This CDR3 contains 14 residues. CDR3 sequence (DNA): TGTGCCTGGAGAGGACAGTATCTGAACACTGAAGCTTTCTTT. Translated, it gives CAWRGQYLNTEAFF. The complete variable domain, with remaining parts taken from reference TRBV30 and TRBJ1-1, reads SQTIHQWPATLVQPVGSPLSLECTVEGTSNPNLYWYRQAAGRGLQLLFYSVGIGQISSEVPQNLSASRPQDRQFILSSKKLLLSDSGFYLCAWRGQYLNTEAFFGQGTRLTVV.

The rearrangement links TRBV9 to TRBJ1-3; 7 nucleotides match TRBD1. Trimming at V came to 4 bases and at J to 1 base, leaving 5 bases not matched to a gene. The CDR3 sequence is 15 residues long. The germline V gene encodes CDR1 SGDLS and CDR2 YYNGEE. CDR3 region: CASSSQGQSGNTIYF. CDR3 DNA sequence: TGTGCCAGCAGCTCCCAGGGACAGTCTGGAAACACCATATATTTT.

J is TRBJ2-3 and V is TRBV7-2; TRBD1 might be the D (6 bases). Germline V gene lookup returns CDR1 SGHTA and CDR2 FQGNSA. This CDR3 region has 16 residues. Trimming removed 5 bases at V and 4 bases at J, with 19 bases between. The CDR3 region is CASSPTQGLAADTQYF. CDR3 nucleotide sequence: TGTGCCAGCAGCCCAACCCAGGGGCTAGCAGCAGATACGCAGTATTTT. The full variable domain, completed using reference TRBV7-2 and TRBJ2-3, is GAGVSQSPSNKVTEKGKDVELRCDPISGHTALYWYRQSLGQGLEFLIYFQGNSAPDKSGLPSDRFSAERTGGSVSTLTIQRTQQEDSAVYLCASSPTQGLAADTQYFGPGTRLTVL.

The genes are TRBV29-1 and TRBJ2-5, with D maybe TRBD1 (5 bases). Germline CDR1 SQVTM, CDR2 ANQGSEA. The CDR3 is 12 residues long. The germline V and J ends were trimmed by 7 bases and 1 base, with 10 bases remaining between them. The CDR3 sequence: CSADSFQETQYF. For the CDR3, the DNA is TGCAGCGCAGACAGTTTCCAAGAGACCCAGTACTTC.

The chain is built from TRBV29-1 and TRBJ1-1; D not certain. The CDR3 has 13 residues. The V gene's germline CDR1 is SQVTM and CDR2 ANQGSEA. V was shortened by 8 bases and J by 1 base, with 14 bases between the two germline ends. DNA for the CDR3: TGCAGCTCCGCGGACGGAAAGAACACTGAAGCTTTCTTT. This encodes CSSADGKNTEAFF.

This chain uses TRBV7-9 with TRBJ2-1; TRBD2 matches at 7 bases. Germline CDR1 is SEHNR and CDR2 is FQNEAQ (reference sequence). After removal of 5 bases from V and 10 bases from J, the junction contained 17 bases not matched to a gene. The CDR3 has 16 residues. CDR3 DNA: TGTGCCAGCAGCGCTGGAGGACTAGTCGGGGAGTTCGAGCAGTTCTTC. Translation: CASSAGGLVGEFEQFF.

The chain links TRBV30 to TRBJ2-3; no firm D call. The CDR3 has 14 amino acids. Germline V gene sequence: CDR1 GTSNPN, CDR2 SVGIG (reference sequence). The ends were cut back, 3 bases at V and 4 bases at J, with 14 bases in the middle. This CDR3 reads CAWSRIMGADTQYF. DNA of the CDR3: TGTGCCTGGAGCAGGATCATGGGCGCAGATACGCAGTATTTT.